This TCR beta chain was recovered during a study of blood T cell repertoires in COVID-19. Study-level information: Both acute and convalescent COVID-19 samples were obtained from the United States, Italy and Spain.

CDR3 length equals 13 residues. V gave up 9 bases and J gave up 2 bases, with 13 bases separating them. Original methodology: Nucleated cell number was recorded as an estimate derived from reference gene primer amplification. Sequencing used immunoSEQ multiplex PCR; TCRdb keeps in-frame clones, though not all of them. From that table come the V and J calls and clone size; the DNA was used to work out D and trimming. The table records more than 120,000 clones, about 87% of them present only once. The chain links TRBV12-3 or TRBV12-4 to TRBJ2-5, with TRBD2 as a possible D gene (6 bases). The source of this sequence is a human donor in a cohort sampled during active COVID-19. Sequencing input: peripheral blood. DNA of the CDR3: TGTGCCAGTAATAGCGGCCTACAAGAGACCCAGTACTTC. As protein: CASNSGLQETQYF.